This T cell receptor (beta chain) was documented in a study of HIV-infected patients and healthy controls. Whole blood was used without fractionation, so all unsorted peripheral T cells were included. Around 0.5 ug RNA was reverse transcribed with alpha and beta constant-region primers. Alpha and beta chain libraries were made separately by chain-specific third strand synthesis with multiplexing indices. MiXCR, run by TCRdb on the 5' RACE reads, gives a single entry per CDR3 protein. Of under 20,000 distinct CDR3 sequences in the sample, roughly a tenth were seen once. The CDR3 runs 14 residues. From germline, CDR1 is SGHVS and CDR2 FQNEAQ. V was shortened by 8 bases and J by 4 bases, with 16 bases between the two germline ends.

Sequencing was done on a sample of blood. The sequence was obtained from an adult in good health. The chain combines TRBV7-8 with TRBJ2-3, with D perhaps matching TRBD2 (6 bases). In DNA form, the CDR3 reads TGTGCCAGCTGTCGCGAGACTAGGGCAGATACGCAGTATTTT. Amino acid sequence: CASCRETRADTQYF.